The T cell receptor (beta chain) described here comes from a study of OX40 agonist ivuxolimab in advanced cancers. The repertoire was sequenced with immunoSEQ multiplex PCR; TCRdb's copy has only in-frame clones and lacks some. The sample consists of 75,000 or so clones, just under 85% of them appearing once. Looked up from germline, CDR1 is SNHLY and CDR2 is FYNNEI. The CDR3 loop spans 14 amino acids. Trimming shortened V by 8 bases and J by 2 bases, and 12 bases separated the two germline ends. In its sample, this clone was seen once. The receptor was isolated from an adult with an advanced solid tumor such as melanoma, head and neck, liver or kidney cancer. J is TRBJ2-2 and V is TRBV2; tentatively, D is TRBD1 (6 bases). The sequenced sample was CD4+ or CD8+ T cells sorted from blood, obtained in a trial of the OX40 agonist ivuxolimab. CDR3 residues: CASLRGRNTGELFF. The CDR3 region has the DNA TGTGCCAGCTTAAGGGGGAGAAACACCGGGGAGCTGTTTTTT. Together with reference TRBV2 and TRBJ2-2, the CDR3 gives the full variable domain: EPEVTQTPSHQVTQMGQEVILRCVPISNHLYFYWYRQILGQKVEFLVSFYNNEISEKSEIFDDQFSVERPDGSNFTLKIRSTKLEDSAMYFCASLRGRNTGELFFGEGSRLTVL.